These 20 T cell receptor beta chains were sequenced from one sample in a study of regulatory T cells in long-lasting Graves disease. Time point given: newly diagnosed GD, antithyroid drugs for less than 3 months. From RNA extracted from PBMCs, the TCR library was made. The TCR beta library used iRepertoire HTBI primers with Arm-PCR amplification of CDR3. TCRdb ran MiXCR on the multiplex PCR reads and lists one entry per CDR3 protein. The sample has under 500,000 distinct CDR3 sequences; 16% are singletons. These data were likewise used in another study, on T cells in Graves' hyperthyroidism and ophthalmopathy.

Sequencing was performed on peripheral blood mononuclear cells (PBMCs), taken at new diagnosis, from a patient treated with antithyroid drugs. These receptors were taken from a young woman with Graves disease.

This clonotype was counted at least ten times. This sequence joins TRBV15 and TRBJ1-4; TRBD1 matches at 7 bases. The CDR3 runs 15 residues. The germline V gene encodes CDR1 LNHNV and CDR2 YYDKDF (reference sequence). J lost 8 bases, V lost 3 bases, and 9 bases had no gene match. Here the CDR3 DNA reads TGTGCCACCAGCAGGCCGGGACAGACGGGGGAAAAACTGTTTTTT. Encoded protein: CATSRPGQTGEKLFF.

This clonotype was found many times. The gene calls are TRBV24-1 and TRBJ2-1, with TRBD2 as a possible D gene (5 bases). The CDR3 contains 16 residues. CDR1 is KGHDR and CDR2 is SFDVKD in the germline V gene. Trimming cost V 2 bases and J 4 bases, with 14 bases left between them. Here the CDR3 reads CATSDWTVGSYNEQFF. CDR3 in DNA: TGTGCCACCAGTGATTGGACTGTAGGCTCTTACAATGAGCAGTTCTTC.

This clonotype was seen many times. This chain joins TRBV11-2 and TRBJ2-1, with TRBD2 matching 8 bases. Germline V gene data show CDR1 as SGHAT and CDR2 as FQNNGV. CDR3 length equals 16 residues. J lost 3 bases, V lost 2 bases, and 6 bases had no gene match. The CDR3, as DNA: TGTGCCAGCAGCTTAACTCGGGGGGGGGGCTACAATGAGCAGTTCTTC. Its protein is CASSLTRGGGYNEQFF.

The V and J genes are TRBV7-3 and TRBJ1-4; TRBD1 matches 11 bases. The V gene's germline CDR1 is SGHTA and CDR2 FQGTGA. This CDR3 region has 17 residues. Unmatched junction bases numbered 7, after V lost 5 bases and J lost 2 bases. CDR3 loop: CASSNGQGAGTNEKLFF. CDR3 nucleotides: TGTGCCAGCAGCAACGGACAGGGGGCGGGCACTAATGAAAAACTGTTTTTT.

This chain links TRBV20-1 with TRBJ1-5; maybe TRBD1 (6 bases). Trimming removed 4 bases from V and 6 bases from J, with 19 bases in between. There are 15 residues in the CDR3. CDR1 DFQATT and CDR2 SNEGSKA come from the germline V gene (reference sequence). The DNA of the CDR3 is TGCAGTGCTATAACCACGGGGGCAGAAAGTCAGCCCCAGCATTTT. It is translated as CSAITTGAESQPQHF.

This clonotype appeared many times. This chain joins TRBV11-2 and TRBJ2-5; D ambiguous. Germline V gene lookup returns CDR1 SGHAT and CDR2 FQNNGV. Deletions cut 5 bases from V and 4 bases from J, with 11 bases between. There are 13 residues in the CDR3. The CDR3 loop is CASSRSGLETQYF. The CDR3 nucleotides read TGTGCCAGCAGCCGTTCCGGATTAGAGACCCAGTACTTC.

This clonotype was detected ten times or more. The chain is built from TRBV5-6 and TRBJ1-5; TRBD1 is a possible D gene (6 bases). Germline CDR1 reads SGHDT; CDR2 reads YYEEEE. Trimming shortened V by 2 bases and J by 1 base, and 16 bases separated the two germline ends. The CDR3 has 17 amino acids. In DNA form, the CDR3 reads TGTGCCAGCAGCTTTTTGGGGGCAGGACTGAGCAATCAGCCCCAGCATTTT. It encodes CASSFLGAGLSNQPQHF.

There are many counts of this clonotype. The chain employs TRBV12-3 or TRBV12-4 and TRBJ2-7; 8 nucleotides line up with TRBD2. The CDR3 is made up of 15 amino acids. The V and J ends lost 3 bases and 7 bases, in that order; junction bases with no gene match: 11. The CDR3 DNA reads TGTGCCAGCAGTTTTTCCTGGCGGGAGGTGGGGGAGCAGTACTTC. Translated, it gives CASSFSWREVGEQYF.

This rearrangement joins TRBV10-3 to TRBJ2-1, with D hard to call. V lost 0 bases and J lost 10, with 7 bases in between. The CDR3 sequence is 12 residues long. Germline assignment: CDR1 ENHRY and CDR2 SYGVKD. CDR3 coding DNA: TGTGCCATCAGTGAGTCGATTAGGGAGCAGTTCTTC. Protein sequence: CAISESIREQFF.

This clonotype was seen ten or more times. The chain has TRBV18 and TRBJ2-5; D is perhaps TRBD1 (5 bases). The CDR3 is 14 residues long. The germline V gene has CDR1 KGHSH and CDR2 LQKENI. Trimming pared 3 bases from V and 3 bases from J, leaving 11 bases between. CDR3 sequence: CASSPAIGEETQYF. CDR3 sequence (DNA): TGTGCCAGCTCACCGGCTATAGGGGAAGAGACCCAGTACTTC.

This clonotype was seen once. The chain recombines TRBV28 with TRBJ2-1; 12 positions agree with TRBD2. Germline CDR1 reads MDHEN; CDR2 reads SYDVKM. Trimming took 1 base from V and 6 from J; bases not matched to a gene: 7. The CDR3 consists of 17 residues. The DNA of the CDR3 is TGTGCCAGCAGTTTATTTGTGACTAGCGGGAGTTTCAATGAGCAGTTCTTC. Translation gives CASSLFVTSGSFNEQFF.

This clonotype occurred a few times. At one of its ends the junction is not consistent with the germline gene, which may arise from a read error. V is TRBV10-3 and J is TRBJ1-1, with D possibly TRBD1 on 5 matching bases. The CDR3 is made up of 17 amino acids. The germline V gene encodes CDR1 ENHRY and CDR2 SYGVKD. CDR3 nucleotide sequence: TGTGCCATCAGTGAGCCGGACATGTCTAGGGCGGACACTAAAGCTTTCTTT. Its protein is CAISEPDMSRADTKAFF.

This clonotype was counted a few times. The V and J genes are TRBV5-1 and TRBJ2-5, with D perhaps assigned TRBD1 or TRBD2 (6 bases each). Per the germline V gene, CDR1 is SGHRS and CDR2 is YFSETQ. This CDR3 spans 14 amino acids. Trimming removed 6 bases from V and 0 bases from J, with 12 bases in between. The chain's CDR3 is CASIGGPYQETQYF. DNA of the CDR3: TGCGCCAGCATCGGGGGCCCGTACCAAGAGACCCAGTACTTC.

The gene calls are TRBV19 and TRBJ2-1, with a possible D match to TRBD2 (7 bases). V was shortened by 4 bases and J by 4 bases, with 11 bases between the two germline ends. The CDR3 has 14 residues. Per the germline V gene, CDR1 is LNHDA and CDR2 is SQIVND (reference sequence). This chain's CDR3 is CASSKGGGYNEQFF. The CDR3 coding sequence is TGTGCCAGTAGTAAAGGGGGGGGGTACAATGAGCAGTTCTTC.

Many counts were recorded for this clonotype. The chain recombines TRBV28 with TRBJ2-1; D perhaps matches TRBD2 (5 bases). The CDR3 runs 15 residues. V was cut by 3 bases and J by 7 bases, with 16 bases left in between. The germline CDR1 and CDR2 sequences are MDHEN and SYDVKM. This chain's CDR3 is CASSFERDGLNEQFF. Written as DNA, the CDR3 is TGTGCCAGCAGTTTCGAGAGGGATGGGTTGAATGAGCAGTTCTTC.

This clonotype was observed at least ten times. The V gene is TRBV7-8, the J gene TRBJ2-3; 11 positions agree with TRBD2. CDR3 length: 19 residues. V shed 2 bases, J shed 0 bases, and the junction held 10 bases outside the gene matches. The germline V gene has CDR1 SGHVS and CDR2 FQNEAQ. CDR3: CASSLRRASGRSSTDTQYF. CDR3 in DNA: TGTGCCAGCAGCTTAAGGAGGGCTAGCGGGAGGTCTAGCACAGATACGCAGTATTTT.

On this clonotype itself: A much larger clone lies a single base off, so this may be a read error. The gene calls are TRBV30 and TRBJ2-7; a possible D gene is TRBD1 (6 bases). Germline CDR1 GTSNPN, CDR2 SVGIG (reference sequence). CDR3 size: 13 residues. In nucleotides, the CDR3 is TGTGCCCGGAGTGGGCCTCTCCAGGGGGAGCAGTACTTC. Encoded protein: CARSGPLQGEQYF.

The chain employs TRBV7-6 and TRBJ1-3; no firm D call. Germline V gene sequence: CDR1 SGHVS, CDR2 FNYEAQ. The CDR3 is 14 residues long. Between the trimmed V and J ends, which lost 5 bases and 2 bases, there was a span of 10 bases. The DNA for the CDR3 is TGTGCCAGCAGCGAGAGCCCCGCTGGAAACACCATATATTTT. Its translation is CASSESPAGNTIYF.

The chain uses TRBV7-2 and TRBJ1-2; D is unresolved. With 3 bases removed from V and 8 bases from J, the gap between germline ends came to 22 bases. The CDR3 contains 16 residues. Looked up from germline, CDR1 is SGHTA and CDR2 is FQGNSA. CDR3 residues: CASSFLAFVGMGGYTF. In nucleotides, the CDR3 is TGTGCCAGCAGCTTCCTGGCCTTTGTGGGGATGGGGGGCTACACCTTC. Variable domain in full (rest from reference TRBV7-2 and TRBJ1-2): GAGVSQSPSNKVTEKGKDVELRCDPISGHTALYWYRQSLGQGLEFLIYFQGNSAPDKSGLPSDRFSAERTGGSVSTLTIQRTQQEDSAVYLCASSFLAFVGMGGYTFGSGTRLTVV.

This clonotype showed up many times. CDR3 coding DNA: TGTGCCAGCGACGGCGCGAACACCGGGGAGCTGTTTTTT. This sequence encodes CASDGANTGELFF. V usage is TRBV12-3 or TRBV12-4 and J usage is TRBJ2-2; D call uncertain. The CDR3 consists of 13 residues. V was pared by 8 bases and J by 0 bases, with 7 bases between.